The TCR beta chain under discussion was sequenced for a study of beta chain features in type 1 diabetes (dated by TCRdb to about 2018). Notes on the research overall: Patients and healthy donors did not differ in mean age, gender distribution, total cell number or subset yield. Across all samples, approximately 100 million sorted cells were examined, and cell number per subset correlated strongly with RNA yield. In the study, recently diagnosed type 1 diabetes patients and matched healthy donors were compared on the TCRB repertoires of their sorted circulating CD4+ T cell subsets. Naive and central memory subsets were obtained from all 30 or so donors, but regulatory and stem cell-like memory subsets were isolated from only 8 patients and about eight healthy donors. Here is what the overall study found, with its caveats: A moderate but significant shortening of TCRB CDR3 length was observed in type 1 diabetes patients in all four CD4+ subsets. Shorter templates might have been favored by PCR, but patient and control samples were amplified and corrected together, so both groups would have been affected equally by any skew. Because the HLA sub-analyses included only small numbers of individuals, any influence of HLA type on TCRB rearrangement was left unresolved. The naive, central memory and regulatory TCRB repertoires appeared to resemble one another more closely among patients than among healthy donors. Fewer insertions and more nucleotide deletions at VDJ recombination sites were observed in patients with type 1 diabetes, implying thymic rearrangement abnormalities. Because cDNA was sequenced instead of genomic DNA, activated cells with high expression could be over-represented, although the groups did not differ in activation or CD3 levels.

The entire isolated RNA was reverse transcribed using the High Capacity cDNA Reverse Transcription Kit, and thus expressed TCRB transcripts were sequenced. Deep immunoSEQ sequencing was applied to naive, central memory and regulatory T cell samples, giving an average of around 3.8 million total reads per sample. Sorted cells were lysed in RLT buffer and RNA was extracted with DNase-treated RNeasy Micro or Mini kits, depending on cell number. Each cell subset was processed on its own to prevent cross-contamination, while patient and healthy donor samples were processed together. Using the immunoSEQ multiplex PCR, TCRB sequences were amplified from cDNA into 87-bp fragments spanning the CDR3 region. Amplicons were sequenced on the Illumina HiSeq platform. The published analysis was carried out like this. Synthetic template baselines were used to correct PCR bias computationally, reads within Hamming distance 2 were collapsed, and singletons that could not be merged were discarded. Reads were aligned against IMGT so that V, D and J genes, CDR3 length and insertions or deletions at six rearrangement sites could be assigned. Within each subset, clonotype counts were normalized to sorted cell number, after which true diversity and Gini coefficients were computed with the tcR R package. Repertoire sharing was quantified using the overlap coefficient calculated on TCRB nucleotide sequences. As a proxy for the pre-selection repertoire, out-of-frame TCRB sequences from naive cells were analyzed. In TCRdb, the immuneACCESS table is reduced to in-frame sequences with V and J assigned. These tables do not hold every clone; where another copy was compared, an unresolved V gene accounts for under half, and the others remain unexplained. V, J and clone size derive from that table, while D and trimming were established from the DNA sequence. This sample gives hundreds of thousands of clones in total; about 12% of them show up just once. Of the sample, 0.0095% to 0.013% is held by the ten largest clones.

A single peripheral blood draw of about 116 mL on average was collected from each donor into heparinised tubes. A BD FACSAria II and a panel including CD45RO, CCR7, CD25, CD127, CD95 and CD27 were used to sort naive, central memory, regulatory and stem cell-like memory CD4+ T cells. Every sorted population had a purity above 95%. Right away, PBMCs were isolated by Lymphoprep density gradient centrifugation and were stained directly, with no culture step. To minimize batch effects, samples were stained and sorted in pairs, one healthy donor with one patient per experiment. The CDR1 and CDR2 encoded by the germline V gene are SGDLS and YYNGEE. The cysteine opens and the phenylalanine closes a CDR3 of 15 amino acids. Kept here is only the CDR3 DNA, which spans 45 bases and is read in frame from base 1. Ends trimmed: V by 4 bases, J by 3 bases; bases unmatched to a gene: 7. This clone was seen more than once but under ten times. Its antigen is not yet known. The sample holds no much larger clone one base away, and base qualities are not on file.

The sample taken for sequencing was naive CD4+ T cells from blood. This specimen's cell subset or site label, interpreted: true naive CD4+ T cells. The TCR sequence derives from a woman under 30 with type 1 diabetes. The receptor chain draws on TRBV9 and TRBJ2-1, with 7 bases aligning to TRBD1. The CDR3 region has the sequence CASSSVGQNYNEQFF. The DNA sequence is given as TGTGCCAGCAGCTCCGTGGGACAGAACTACAATGAGCAGTTCTTC.